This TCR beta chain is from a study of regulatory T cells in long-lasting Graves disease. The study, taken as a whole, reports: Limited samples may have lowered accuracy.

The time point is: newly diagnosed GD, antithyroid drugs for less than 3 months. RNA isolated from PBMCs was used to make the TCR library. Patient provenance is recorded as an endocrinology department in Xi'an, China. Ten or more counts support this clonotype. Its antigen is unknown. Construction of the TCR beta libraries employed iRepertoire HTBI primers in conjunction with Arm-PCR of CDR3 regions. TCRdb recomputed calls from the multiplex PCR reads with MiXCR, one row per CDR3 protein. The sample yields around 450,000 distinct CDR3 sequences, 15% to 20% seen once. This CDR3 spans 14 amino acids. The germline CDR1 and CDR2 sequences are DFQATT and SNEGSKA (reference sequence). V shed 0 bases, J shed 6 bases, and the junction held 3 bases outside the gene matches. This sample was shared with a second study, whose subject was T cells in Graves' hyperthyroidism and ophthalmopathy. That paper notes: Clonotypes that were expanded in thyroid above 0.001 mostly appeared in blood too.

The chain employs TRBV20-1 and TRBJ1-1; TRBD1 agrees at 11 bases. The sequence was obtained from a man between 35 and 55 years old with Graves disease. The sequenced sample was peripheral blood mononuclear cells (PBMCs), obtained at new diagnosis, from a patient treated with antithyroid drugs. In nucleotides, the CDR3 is TGCAGTGCTAGAGACCCGGACAGGGGGCCTGAAGCTTTCTTT. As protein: CSARDPDRGPEAFF.